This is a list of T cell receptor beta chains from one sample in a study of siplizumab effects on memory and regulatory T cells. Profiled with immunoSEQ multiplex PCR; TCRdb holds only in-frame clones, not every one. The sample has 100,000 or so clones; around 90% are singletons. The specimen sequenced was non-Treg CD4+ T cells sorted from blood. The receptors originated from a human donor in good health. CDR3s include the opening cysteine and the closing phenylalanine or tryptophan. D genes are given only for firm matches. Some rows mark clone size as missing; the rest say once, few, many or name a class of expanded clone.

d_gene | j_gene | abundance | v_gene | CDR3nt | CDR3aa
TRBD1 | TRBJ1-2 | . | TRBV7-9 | TGTGCCAGCAGCTTAGGAGTGGGACAGGGCGGCTATGGCTACACCTTC | CASSLGVGQGGYGYTF
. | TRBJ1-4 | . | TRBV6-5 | TGTGCCAGCAGTTCCAAAAAGGGGTTCTATGAAAAACTGTTTTTT | CASSSKKGFYEKLFF
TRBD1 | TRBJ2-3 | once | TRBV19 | TGTGCCAGTACCCGTCGAGGACAGGGGTCCACAGATACGCAGTATTTT | CASTRRGQGSTDTQYF
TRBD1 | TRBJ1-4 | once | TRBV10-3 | TGTGCCATCAGTGAAAGAGGGGGCAGAGAAAAACTGTTTTTT | CAISERGGREKLFF
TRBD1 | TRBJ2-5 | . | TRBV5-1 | TGCGCCAGCAGCACGACAGGGGAAGGGACCCAGTACTTC | CASSTTGEGTQYF
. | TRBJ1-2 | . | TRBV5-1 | TGCGCCAGCAGCGGCGACAGCTACTATGGCTACACCTTC | CASSGDSYYGYTF
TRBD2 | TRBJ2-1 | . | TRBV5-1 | TGCGCCAGCAGAGTCTTCTTAGCGGGAGGGAGTGAGCAGTTCTTC | CASRVFLAGGSEQFF
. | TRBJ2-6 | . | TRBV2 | TGTGCCAGCAGTGAAGCGCCTGGGGCCAACGTCCTGACTTTC | CASSEAPGANVLTF
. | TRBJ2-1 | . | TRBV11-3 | TGTGCCAGCAGTATACGTGGGGGCTTCCTAAACAATGAGCAGTTCTTC | CASSIRGGFLNNEQFF
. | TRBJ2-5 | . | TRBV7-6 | TGTGCCAGCAGCTACCGGGTGGGACGGGAGACCCAGTACTTC | CASSYRVGRETQYF
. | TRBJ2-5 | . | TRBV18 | TGTGCCAGCTCACCACGGATCGAGACCCAGTACTTC | CASSPRIETQYF
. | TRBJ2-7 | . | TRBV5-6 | TGTGCCAGCAGCAGGGGGGGTGGCTACGAGCAGTACTTC | CASSRGGGYEQYF
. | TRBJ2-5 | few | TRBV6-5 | TGTGCCAGCAGTTACAGGGGAGTAAGGCAAGAGACCCAGTACTTC | CASSYRGVRQETQYF
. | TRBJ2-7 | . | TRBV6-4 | TGTGCCAGCAGTGGGGAGGCGGGCCGTTCCGAGCAGTACTTC | CASSGEAGRSEQYF
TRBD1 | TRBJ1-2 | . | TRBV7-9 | TGTGCCAGCAGCTCGGCTACAGGGGTGTATGGCTACACCTTC | CASSSATGVYGYTF
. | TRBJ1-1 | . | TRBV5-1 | TGCGCCAGCAGCCTCAATATTGAGAACACTGAAGCTTTCTTT | CASSLNIENTEAFF
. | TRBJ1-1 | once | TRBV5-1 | TGCGCCAGCAGCGCGGGACACACGAACACTGAAGCTTTCTTT | CASSAGHTNTEAFF
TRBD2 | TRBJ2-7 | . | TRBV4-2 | TGTGCCAGCAAAGGTGGCCTAGCGGGAGCCTACGAGCAGTACTTC | CASKGGLAGAYEQYF
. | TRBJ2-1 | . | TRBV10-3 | TGTGCCATCAGTGAGCTCGAGGGGGGGTCATGGTTCTTC | CAISELEGGSWFF
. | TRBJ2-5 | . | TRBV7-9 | TGTGCCAGCAGGGACGGACAGCCGGAGACCCAGTACTTC | CASRDGQPETQYF
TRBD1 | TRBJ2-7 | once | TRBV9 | TGTGCCAGCAGCCTCCGGACAGGGAGCTCCTACGAGCAGTACTTC | CASSLRTGSSYEQYF
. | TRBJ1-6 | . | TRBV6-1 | TGTGCCAGCAGTGAAAACGTCGGGGGGGAGAATTCACCCCTCCACTTT | CASSENVGGENSPLHF
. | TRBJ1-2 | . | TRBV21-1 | TGTGCCAGCAGCAAAGTACGGGACAGGGGTCCGGACAAGTATGGCTACACCTTC | CASSKVRDRGPDKYGYTF
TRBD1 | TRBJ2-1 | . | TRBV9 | TGTGCCAGCAGCCCGGGACGTTGGACAGGGGGGAATGAGCAGTTCTTC | CASSPGRWTGGNEQFF
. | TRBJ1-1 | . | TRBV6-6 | TGTGCCTCGCGGGTGGCGGGGAACACTGAAGCTTTCTTT | CASRVAGNTEAFF
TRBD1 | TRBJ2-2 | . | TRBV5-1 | TGCGCCAGCAGCCCGGACAGGGTCTACACCGGGGAGCTGTTTTTT | CASSPDRVYTGELFF
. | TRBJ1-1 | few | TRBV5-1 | TGCGCCAGCAGCAGGCAGGCCGAGTCTGAAGCTTTCTTT | CASSRQAESEAFF
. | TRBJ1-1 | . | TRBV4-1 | TGCGCCAGCAGCCACCCCCCCGGTTTCGGGGGGGCAGCTGAAGCTTTCTTT | CASSHPPGFGGAAEAFF
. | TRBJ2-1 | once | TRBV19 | TGTGCCAGTAGCCCCAAGGCAAACAATGAGCAGTTCTTC | CASSPKANNEQFF
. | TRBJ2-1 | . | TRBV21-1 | TGTGCCAGCAGTCGACGTGTAGCTACACCCGACAATGAGCAGTTCTTC | CASSRRVATPDNEQFF
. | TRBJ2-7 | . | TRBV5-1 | TGCGCCAGCACAGCTATGGGGGACGCCTACGAGCAGTACTTC | CASTAMGDAYEQYF
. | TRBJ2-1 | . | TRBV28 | TGTGCCAGTTACTCGACGGGTCGGGGCTCGGGCTTTGAGCAGTTCTTC | CASYSTGRGSGFEQFF
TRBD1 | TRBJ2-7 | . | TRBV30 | TGTGCCTGGAGCGGGACAGGGACCTCCTACGAGCAGTACTTC | CAWSGTGTSYEQYF
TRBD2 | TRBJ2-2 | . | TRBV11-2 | TGTGCCAGCAGCCGAACTATCGCAGCGGGAGGGCTCACCGGGGAGCTGTTTTTT | CASSRTIAAGGLTGELFF
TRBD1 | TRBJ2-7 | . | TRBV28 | TGTGCCAGCAGTTTACCCAGGGGGCTAGGCGAGCAGTACTTC | CASSLPRGLGEQYF